This T cell receptor (beta chain) comes out of a study of patients and donors after allogeneic stem cell transplantation. TCRdb recomputed calls from the RT-PCR reads with MiXCR, one row per CDR3 protein. The sample has about 210,000 distinct CDR3 sequences, about 38% seen once. This sequence was found in a human donor who was either an allogeneic HSCT recipient or a stem cell or donor lymphocyte infusion donor (not recorded which). It is not recorded whose cells these are; they may come from a transplant donor. Sample: blood, either unsorted or a sorted T cell fraction (not recorded which).

CDR3 residues: CASSPTARNTEAFF. The CDR3 DNA follows: TGTGCCAGCAGTCCGACCGCCCGTAACACTGAAGCTTTCTTT. V and J are TRBV12-3 or TRBV12-4 and TRBJ1-1; D is unclear. The CDR3 consists of 14 residues. The ends were cut back, 5 bases at V and 2 bases at J, with 12 bases in the middle.